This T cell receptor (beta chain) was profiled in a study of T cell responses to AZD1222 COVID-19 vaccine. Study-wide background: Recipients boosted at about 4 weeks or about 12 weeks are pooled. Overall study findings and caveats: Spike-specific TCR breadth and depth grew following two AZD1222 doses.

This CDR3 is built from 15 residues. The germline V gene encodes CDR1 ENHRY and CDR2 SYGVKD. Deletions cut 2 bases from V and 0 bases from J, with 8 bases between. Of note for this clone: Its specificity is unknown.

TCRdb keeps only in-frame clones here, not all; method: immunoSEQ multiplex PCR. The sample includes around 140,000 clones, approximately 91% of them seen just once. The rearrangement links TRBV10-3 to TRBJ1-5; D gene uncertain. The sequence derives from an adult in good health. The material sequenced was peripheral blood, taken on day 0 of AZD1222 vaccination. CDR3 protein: CAISEAGLSNQPQHF. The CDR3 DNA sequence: TGTGCCATCAGTGAGGCAGGCCTTAGCAATCAGCCCCAGCATTTT.